Listed here is a single TCR beta chain. This sample stems from a study of cytomegalovirus exposure and HLA in healthy donors. The protocol was immunoSEQ multiplex PCR, while the TCRdb copy is restricted to in-frame clones and leaves out a portion. The sample includes 110,000 to 150,000 clones, about 90% seen only once; the top ten take roughly 6.5%. Germline lookup yields CDR1 MNHEY and CDR2 SMNVEV (reference sequence). Trimming stripped 2 bases from V and 4 bases from J, with 12 bases between. CDR3 length equals 15 residues. This clonotype was sampled from a woman aged 25 to 39 in good health and CMV-seropositive. The sample taken for sequencing was PBMCs. The chain recombines TRBV27 with TRBJ2-1, with D possibly TRBD2 on 6 matching bases. This CDR3 is CASSLGGLLYNEQFF. DNA of the CDR3: TGTGCCAGCAGTTTAGGGGGACTGTTATACAATGAGCAGTTCTTC.